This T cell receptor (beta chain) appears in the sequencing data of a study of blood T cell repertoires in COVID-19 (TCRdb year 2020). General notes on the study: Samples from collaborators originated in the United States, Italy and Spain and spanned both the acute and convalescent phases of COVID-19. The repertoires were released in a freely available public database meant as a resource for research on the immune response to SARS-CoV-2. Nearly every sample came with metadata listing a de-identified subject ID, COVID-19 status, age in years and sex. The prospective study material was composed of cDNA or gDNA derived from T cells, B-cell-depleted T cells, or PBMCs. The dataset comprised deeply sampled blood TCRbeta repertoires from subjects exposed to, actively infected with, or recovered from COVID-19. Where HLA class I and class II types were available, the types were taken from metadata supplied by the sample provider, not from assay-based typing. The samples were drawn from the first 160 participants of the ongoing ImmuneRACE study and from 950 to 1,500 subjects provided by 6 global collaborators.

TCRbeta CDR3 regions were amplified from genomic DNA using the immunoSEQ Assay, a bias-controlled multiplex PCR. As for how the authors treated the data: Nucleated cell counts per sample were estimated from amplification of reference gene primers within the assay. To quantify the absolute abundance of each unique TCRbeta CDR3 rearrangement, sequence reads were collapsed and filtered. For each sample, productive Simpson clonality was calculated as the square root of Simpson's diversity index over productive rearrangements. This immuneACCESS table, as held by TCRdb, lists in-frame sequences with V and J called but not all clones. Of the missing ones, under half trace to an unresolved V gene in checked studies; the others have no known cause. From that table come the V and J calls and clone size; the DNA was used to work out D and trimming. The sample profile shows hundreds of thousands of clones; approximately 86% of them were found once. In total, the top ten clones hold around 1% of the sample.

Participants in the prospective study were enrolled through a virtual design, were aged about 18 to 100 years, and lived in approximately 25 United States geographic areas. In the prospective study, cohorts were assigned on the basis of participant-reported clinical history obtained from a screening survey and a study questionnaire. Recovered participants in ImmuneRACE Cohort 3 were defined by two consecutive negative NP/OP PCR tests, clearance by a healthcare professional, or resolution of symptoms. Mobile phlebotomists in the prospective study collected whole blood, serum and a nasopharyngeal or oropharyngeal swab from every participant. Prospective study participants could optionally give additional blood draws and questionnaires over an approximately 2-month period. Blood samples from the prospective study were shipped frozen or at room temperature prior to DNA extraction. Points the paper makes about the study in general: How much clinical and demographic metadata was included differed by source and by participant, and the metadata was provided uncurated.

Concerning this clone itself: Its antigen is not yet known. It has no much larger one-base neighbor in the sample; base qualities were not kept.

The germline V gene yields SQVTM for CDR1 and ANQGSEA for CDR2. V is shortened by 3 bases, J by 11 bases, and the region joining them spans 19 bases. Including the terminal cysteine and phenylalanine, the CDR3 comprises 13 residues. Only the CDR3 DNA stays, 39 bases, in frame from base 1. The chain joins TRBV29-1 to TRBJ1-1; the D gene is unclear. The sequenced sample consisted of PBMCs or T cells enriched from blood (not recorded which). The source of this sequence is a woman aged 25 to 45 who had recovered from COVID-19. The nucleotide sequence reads TGCAGCGTTGACGTTACGGGATCCGTTGGGGCTTTCTTT. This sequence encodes CSVDVTGSVGAFF.